This is a list of T cell receptor beta chains from one sample in a study of Ad26.COV2.S vaccination and SARS-CoV-2 variants. Only in-frame clones appear in the TCRdb table, and some are missing; sequencing was by immunoSEQ multiplex PCR. This sample has more than 250,000 clones, with approximately 87% found just once. The sample here was peripheral blood, taken in a trial of Ad26.COV2.S vaccine versus placebo. These receptors were taken from a person between 18 and 65 years old who received the Ad26.COV2.S COVID-19 vaccine or a placebo. Both conserved end residues are part of each CDR3. D genes are given only for firm matches. Clone sizes are given selectively: once, few, many, or a class where the clone is expanded.

clone_size	j_call	v_call	d_call	cdr3_aa	cdr3_nt
-	TRBJ1-2	TRBV25-1	-	CASSEYAASYGYTF	TGTGCCAGCAGTGAATACGCGGCCTCCTATGGCTACACCTTC
few	TRBJ2-7	TRBV3-1/TRBV3-2	TRBD1	CASSRQDRGPYEQYF	TGTGCCAGCAGCCGTCAGGACAGGGGCCCCTACGAGCAGTACTTC
-	TRBJ1-6	TRBV2	-	CASTQEGYNSPLHF	TGTGCCAGCACACAGGAGGGCTATAATTCACCCCTCCACTTT
-	TRBJ1-2	TRBV7-8	-	CASSTKGVYGYTF	TGTGCCAGCAGCACCAAGGGGGTCTATGGCTACACCTTC
few	TRBJ1-3	TRBV30	-	CAVGQSSGNTIYF	TGTGCTGTGGGACAATCCTCTGGAAACACCATATATTTT
-	TRBJ1-2	TRBV5-4	-	CASSEGLANYGYTF	TGTGCCAGCAGCGAGGGGCTCGCTAACTATGGCTACACCTTC
once	TRBJ2-1	TRBV6-6	TRBD2	CASSRASGFSSYNEQFF	TGTGCCAGCAGTCGGGCTAGCGGATTTTCTTCCTACAATGAGCAGTTCTTC
-	TRBJ1-2	TRBV3-1/TRBV3-2	-	CASSQDTLKIYGYTF	TGTGCCAGCAGCCAAGATACGTTGAAGATTTATGGCTACACCTTC
-	TRBJ1-1	TRBV14	-	CASSFTGRTEAFF	TGTGCCAGCAGCTTTACAGGGAGGACTGAAGCTTTCTTT
-	TRBJ2-2	TRBV7-8	TRBD2	CASSQAPGRPTGELFF	TGTGCCAGCAGCCAGGCCCCCGGGAGGCCCACCGGGGAGCTGTTTTTT
-	TRBJ1-6	TRBV6-5	-	CASTQQDSGSPLHF	TGTGCCAGCACCCAACAGGATTCGGGATCACCCCTCCACTTT